This T cell receptor (beta chain) was captured in a study of PD-1 blockade in classical Hodgkin lymphoma. Specified time point: cycle 4 day 1 (C4D1), after less than 7 weeks of nivolumab. All patients relapsed after autologous stem cell transplantation, and brentuximab vedotin exposure varied. PBMCs were thawed, and CD8+ T cells were then isolated from them by magnetic negative selection. Complete response, partial response or progressive disease constituted the best responses recorded. Here immunoSEQ multiplex PCR was the method, and the copy in TCRdb shows in-frame clones only, minus some. The repertoire has about 20,000 clones, approximately 88% of them found once; the top ten carry roughly 7.3%. CDR3 size: 14 residues. Trimming pared 2 bases from V and 5 bases from J, leaving 12 bases between. Germline loops: CDR1 SGHDN, CDR2 FVKESK.

This TCR was sampled from a human donor with classical Hodgkin lymphoma. The chain has TRBV14 and TRBJ2-5; D not resolved. This sample comprised CD8+ T cells from blood, obtained before the fourth cycle of nivolumab. CDR3 residues: CASSQHPGLETQYF. The CDR3 DNA follows: TGTGCCAGCAGCCAACACCCCGGATTGGAGACCCAGTACTTC. Filled out from reference TRBV14 and TRBJ2-5, the complete variable domain reads EAGVTQFPSHSVIEKGQTVTLRCDPISGHDNLYWYRRVMGKEIKFLLHFVKESKQDESGMPNNRFLAERTGGTYSTLKVQPAELEDSGVYFCASSQHPGLETQYFGPGTRLLVL.